This T cell receptor beta chain appears in the sequencing data of a study of blood T cells in healthy people across ages. Study-level background: The template switching approach captured approximately one barcoded beta molecule for every two T cells.

The authors ran a second PCR of about 7 to 11 cycles using a sample-barcoded 5' primer and a J-beta primer mix. TCRdb called the 5' RACE reads again in MiXCR, with one record for every CDR3 protein. The sample has around 820,000 distinct CDR3 sequences, about 25% seen once. CDR3 length: 17 amino acids. The ends were cut back, 6 bases at V and 1 base at J, with 18 bases in the middle. The sample also formed part of further work on T cells of mothers and their children. From that second work: Each 15 ul cDNA reaction used roughly 1.4 ug RNA; all RNA was used. Barcodes for each sample and 2-4 random nucleotides were added by the M1S primer used in the second PCR. Mother-child pairs who were related displayed a slightly higher overlap than unrelated pairs, a difference that was non-significant.

The chain links TRBV12-3 or TRBV12-4 to TRBJ1-4, with D perhaps TRBD1 (5 bases). This receptor was obtained from a boy between 10 and 17 years old in good health. Material: blood. In DNA, the CDR3 is TGTGCCAGCAGCCTAGATGGGGGAGGGGTAACTAATGAAAAACTGTTTTTT. Translation: CASSLDGGGVTNEKLFF.